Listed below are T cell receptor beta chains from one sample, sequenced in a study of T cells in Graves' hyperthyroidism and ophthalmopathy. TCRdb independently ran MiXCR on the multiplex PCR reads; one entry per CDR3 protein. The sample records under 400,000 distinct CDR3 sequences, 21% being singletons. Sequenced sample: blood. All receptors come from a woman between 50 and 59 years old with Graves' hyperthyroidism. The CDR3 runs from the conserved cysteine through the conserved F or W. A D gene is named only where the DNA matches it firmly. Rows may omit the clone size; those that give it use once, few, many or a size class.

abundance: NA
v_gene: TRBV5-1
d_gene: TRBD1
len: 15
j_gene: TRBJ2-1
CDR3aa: CASRAGTGNNYEQFF
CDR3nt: TGCGCCAGCAGAGCCGGGACAGGAAATAACTATGAGCAGTTCTTC

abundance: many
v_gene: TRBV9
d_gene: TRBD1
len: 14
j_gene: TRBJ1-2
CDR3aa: CASNTGQGDYGYTF
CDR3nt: TGTGCCAGCAACACAGGACAGGGAGACTATGGCTACACCTTC

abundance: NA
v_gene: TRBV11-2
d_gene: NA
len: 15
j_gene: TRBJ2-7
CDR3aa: CASSLRGGGNYEQYF
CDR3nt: TGTGCCAGCAGCTTGAGGGGAGGGGGAAACTACGAGCAGTACTTC

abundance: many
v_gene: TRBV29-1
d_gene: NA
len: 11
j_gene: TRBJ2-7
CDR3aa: CSVQGSYEQYF
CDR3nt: TGCAGCGTGCAGGGTTCATACGAGCAGTACTTC

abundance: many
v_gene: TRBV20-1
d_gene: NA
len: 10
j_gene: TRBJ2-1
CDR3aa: CSASFNEQFF
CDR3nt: TGCAGTGCCTCCTTCAATGAGCAGTTCTTC

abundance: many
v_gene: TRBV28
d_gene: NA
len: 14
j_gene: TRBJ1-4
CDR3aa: CASTLGGTPEKLFF
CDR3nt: TGTGCCAGCACTCTTGGGGGGACCCCAGAAAAACTGTTTTTT

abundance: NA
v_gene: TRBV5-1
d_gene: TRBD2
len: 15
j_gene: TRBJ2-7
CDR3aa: CASSLVSGGSYEQYF
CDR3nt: TGCGCCAGCAGCTTGGTTAGCGGGGGGTCGTACGAGCAGTACTTC

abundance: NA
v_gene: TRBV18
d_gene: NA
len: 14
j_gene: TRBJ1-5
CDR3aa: CASSLEDSNQPQHF
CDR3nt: TGTGCCAGCTCCCTTGAAGATAGCAATCAGCCCCAGCATTTT

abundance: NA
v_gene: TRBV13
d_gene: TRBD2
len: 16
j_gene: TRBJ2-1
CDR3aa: CASSPQTSGGANEQFF
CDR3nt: TGTGCCAGCAGCCCGCAAACTAGCGGGGGGGCCAATGAGCAGTTCTTC

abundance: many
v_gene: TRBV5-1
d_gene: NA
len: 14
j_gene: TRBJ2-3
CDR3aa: CASSQGTSTDTQYF
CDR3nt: TGCGCCAGCAGTCAGGGGACTAGCACAGATACGCAGTATTTT

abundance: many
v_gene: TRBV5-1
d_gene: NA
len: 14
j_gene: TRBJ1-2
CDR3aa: CASSLRGSVNGYTF
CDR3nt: TGCGCCAGCAGCTTGCGGGGGTCAGTGAATGGCTACACCTTC

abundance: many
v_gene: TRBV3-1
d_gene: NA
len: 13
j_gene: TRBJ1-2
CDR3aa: CASSQQGASGYTF
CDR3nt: TGTGCCAGCAGCCAACAGGGCGCCAGCGGCTACACCTTC

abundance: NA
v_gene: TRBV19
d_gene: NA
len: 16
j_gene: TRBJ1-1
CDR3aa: CASSIDPAGRGSEAFF
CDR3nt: TGTGCCAGTAGTATAGATCCGGCAGGGCGGGGATCTGAAGCTTTCTTT

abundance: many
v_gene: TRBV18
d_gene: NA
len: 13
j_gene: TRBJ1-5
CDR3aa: CASSPIRDQPQHF
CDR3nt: TGTGCCAGCTCGCCGATTAGGGATCAGCCCCAGCATTTT

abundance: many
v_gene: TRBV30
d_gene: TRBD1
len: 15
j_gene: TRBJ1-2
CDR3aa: CAWSAGQGGIYGYTF
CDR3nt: TGTGCCTGGAGTGCAGGACAGGGGGGCATCTATGGCTACACCTTC

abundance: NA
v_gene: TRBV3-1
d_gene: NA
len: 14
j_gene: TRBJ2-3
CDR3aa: CASSQEDQRDTQYF
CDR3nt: TGTGCCAGCAGCCAAGAGGATCAGAGGGATACGCAGTATTTT

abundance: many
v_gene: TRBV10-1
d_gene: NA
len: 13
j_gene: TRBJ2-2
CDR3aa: CASSVRRAGELFF
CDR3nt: TGCGCCAGCAGTGTGCGCCGGGCCGGGGAGCTGTTTTTT

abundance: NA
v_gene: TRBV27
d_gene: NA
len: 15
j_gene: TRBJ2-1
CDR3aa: CASSHPTPSNNEQFF
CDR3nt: TGTGCCAGCAGTCATCCGACCCCTTCGAACAATGAGCAGTTCTTC

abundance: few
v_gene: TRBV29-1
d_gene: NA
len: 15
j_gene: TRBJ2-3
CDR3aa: CSSRKGSFTTDTQYF
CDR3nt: TGCTCCTCCCGGAAGGGGTCTTTCACCACAGATACGCAGTATTTT

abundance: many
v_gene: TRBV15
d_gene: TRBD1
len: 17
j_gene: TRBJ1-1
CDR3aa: CATSREPGQIRGTEAFF
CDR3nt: TGTGCCACCAGCAGAGAGCCGGGACAGATAAGGGGCACTGAAGCTTTCTTT

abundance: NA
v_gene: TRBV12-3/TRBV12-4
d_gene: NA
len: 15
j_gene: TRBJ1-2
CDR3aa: CASSLAQIASYGYTF
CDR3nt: TGTGCCAGCAGTTTGGCGCAAATAGCTAGCTATGGCTACACCTTC

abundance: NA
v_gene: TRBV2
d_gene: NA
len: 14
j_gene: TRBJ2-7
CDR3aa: CASSLGDEPYEQYF
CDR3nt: TGTGCCAGCTCACTTGGGGACGAACCCTACGAGCAGTACTTC

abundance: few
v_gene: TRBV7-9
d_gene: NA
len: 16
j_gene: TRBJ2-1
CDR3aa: CASSANRDWVSNEQLF
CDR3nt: TGTGCCAGCAGCGCTAACAGGGATTGGGTCTCCAATGAGCAGCTCTTC

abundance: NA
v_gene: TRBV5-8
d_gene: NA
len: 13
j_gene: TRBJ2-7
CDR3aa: CASSWDRRNEQYF
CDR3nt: TGTGCCAGCAGCTGGGATAGGAGGAACGAGCAGTACTTC

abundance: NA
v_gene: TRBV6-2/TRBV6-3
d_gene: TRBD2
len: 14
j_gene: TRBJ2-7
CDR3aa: CASKRGGGAYEQYF
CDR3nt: TGTGCCAGCAAGCGGGGGGGGGGGGCGTACGAGCAGTACTTC

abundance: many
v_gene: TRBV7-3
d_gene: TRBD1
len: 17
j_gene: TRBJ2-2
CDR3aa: CASSSSRDRAGAGELFF
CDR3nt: TGTGCCAGCAGCTCGTCCCGGGACAGGGCGGGAGCCGGGGAGCTGTTTTTT

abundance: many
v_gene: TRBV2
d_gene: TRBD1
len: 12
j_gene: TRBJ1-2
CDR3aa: CATGTANYGYTF
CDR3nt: TGTGCCACCGGGACAGCTAACTATGGCTACACCTTC

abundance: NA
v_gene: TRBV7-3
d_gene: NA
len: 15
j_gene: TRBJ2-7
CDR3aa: CASSPGGENFYEQYF
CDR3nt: TGTGCCAGCAGCCCCGGAGGGGAGAATTTTTACGAGCAGTACTTC

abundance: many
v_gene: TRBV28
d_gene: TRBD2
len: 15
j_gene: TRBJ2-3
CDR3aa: CASSSDGAGEDTQYF
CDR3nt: TGTGCCAGCAGTTCCGATGGGGCGGGAGAAGATACGCAGTATTTT

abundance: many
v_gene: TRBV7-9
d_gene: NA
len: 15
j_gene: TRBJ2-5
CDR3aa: CASSYGQGGDETQYF
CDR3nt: TGTGCCAGCAGCTACGGACAGGGAGGGGATGAGACCCAGTACTTC

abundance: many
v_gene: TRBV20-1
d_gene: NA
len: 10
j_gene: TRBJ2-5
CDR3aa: CSGVGETQYF
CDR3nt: TGCAGTGGTGTGGGGGAGACCCAGTACTTC

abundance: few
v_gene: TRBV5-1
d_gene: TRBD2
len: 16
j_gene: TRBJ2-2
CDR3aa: CASSYHGTSGAGELFF
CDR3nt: TGCGCCAGCAGCTATCATGGGACTAGCGGGGCCGGGGAGCTGTTTTTT

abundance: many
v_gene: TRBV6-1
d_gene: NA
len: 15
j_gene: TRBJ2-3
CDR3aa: CASSELARDTDTQYF
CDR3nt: TGTGCCAGCAGTGAACTCGCACGGGACACAGATACGCAGTATTTT

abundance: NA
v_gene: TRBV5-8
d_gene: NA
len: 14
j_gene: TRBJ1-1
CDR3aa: CASSWGGGVTEAFF
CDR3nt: TGTGCCAGCAGTTGGGGGGGGGGCGTCACTGAAGCTTTCTTT

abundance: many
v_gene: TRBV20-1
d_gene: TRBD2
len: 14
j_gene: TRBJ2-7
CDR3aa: CSARFRAGVNEQYF
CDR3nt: TGCAGTGCTAGGTTTCGAGCGGGAGTCAATGAGCAGTACTTC

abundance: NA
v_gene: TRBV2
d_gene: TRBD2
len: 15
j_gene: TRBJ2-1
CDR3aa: CASSHVLAGGNEQFF
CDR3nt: TGTGCCAGCAGCCACGTGCTAGCGGGAGGTAATGAGCAGTTCTTC

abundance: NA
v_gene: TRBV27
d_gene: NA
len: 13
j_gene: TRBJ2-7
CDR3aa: CASTDRVHYEQYF
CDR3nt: TGTGCCAGCACGGACAGAGTTCACTACGAGCAGTACTTC

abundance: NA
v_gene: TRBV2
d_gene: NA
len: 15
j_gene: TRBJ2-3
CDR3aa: CASSVGGILADTQYF
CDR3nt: TGTGCCAGCAGCGTCGGAGGGATCCTAGCAGATACGCAGTATTTT

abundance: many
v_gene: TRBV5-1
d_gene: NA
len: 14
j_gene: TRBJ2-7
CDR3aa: CASSLDRGTYEQYF
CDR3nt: TGCGCCAGCAGCTTGGATAGGGGCACCTACGAGCAGTACTTC

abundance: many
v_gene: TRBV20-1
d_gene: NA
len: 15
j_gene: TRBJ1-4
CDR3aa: CSARDREATNEKLFF
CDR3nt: TGCAGTGCTAGAGATCGGGAGGCAACTAATGAAAAACTGTTTTTT

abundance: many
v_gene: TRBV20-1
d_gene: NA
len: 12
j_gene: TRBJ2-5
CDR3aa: CSARWGGETQYF
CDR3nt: TGCAGTGCTAGGTGGGGCGGCGAGACCCAGTACTTC

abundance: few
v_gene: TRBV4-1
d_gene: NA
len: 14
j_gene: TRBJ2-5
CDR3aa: CASSQVTSRETQYF
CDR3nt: TGCGCCAGCAGCCAGGTGACTAGTAGAGAGACCCAGTACTTC